The next 31 T cell receptor beta chains were all read from a single sample in a study of CD8 T cells in Susac syndrome. About 0.5 to 1 ug RNA was reverse transcribed with random hexamers. Each CDR3 protein gets one entry after TCRdb re-called the immunoSEQ multiplex PCR reads with MiXCR. The sample has 180,000 or so distinct CDR3 sequences, 95% seen once. Source material: CD4+ T cells from PBMCs. All receptors come from a human donor in good health.

The chain employs TRBV30 and TRBJ2-3; D may be TRBD2 (6 bases). CDR3 length: 16 residues. Trimming took 2 bases from V and 8 from J, leaving 23 bases between them. CDR1 is GTSNPN, CDR2 SVGIG, per germline (reference sequence). The CDR3 loop is CAWSKEFGGNQATQYF. The CDR3 coding sequence is TGTGCCTGGAGTAAGGAGTTTGGCGGGAACCAGGCTACGCAGTATTTT. Variable domain in full (rest from reference TRBV30 and TRBJ2-3): SQTIHQWPATLVQPVGSPLSLECTVEGTSNPNLYWYRQAAGRGLQLLFYSVGIGQISSEVPQNLSASRPQDRQFILSSKKLLLSDSGFYLCAWSKEFGGNQATQYFGPGTRLTVL.

The chain carries TRBV20-1 and TRBJ2-7, with D perhaps TRBD2 (5 bases). Germline CDR1 and CDR2: DFQATT and SNEGSKA (reference sequence). V lost 3 bases, J lost 1 base, and 19 bases lay in between. The CDR3 is 16 amino acids. CDR3 sequence reads: CSASLGFPTKSYEQYV. CDR3 bases: TGCAGTGCTAGTTTGGGATTCCCGACTAAATCCTACGAGCAGTACGTC.

This chain uses TRBV10-3 with TRBJ1-1; D unresolved. CDR1 is ENHRY and CDR2 is SYGVKD in the germline V gene. V was trimmed by 7 bases and J by 0 bases, leaving 9 bases between them. The CDR3 contains 13 residues. CDR3 sequence (DNA): TGTGCCATCAAGGCTGAGTTGAACACTGAAGCTTTCTTT. Protein: CAIKAELNTEAFF.

The rearrangement uses TRBV15 and TRBJ2-5; no clear D gene. From germline, CDR1 is LNHNV and CDR2 YYDKDF (reference sequence). CDR3 length equals 11 residues. Trimming took 4 bases from V and 4 from J, leaving 4 bases between them. The CDR3 loop is CATSTVETQYF. The CDR3, as DNA: TGTGCCACCAGCACGGTAGAGACCCAGTACTTC.

This chain uses TRBV29-1 with TRBJ2-5; D tentatively fits TRBD1 or TRBD2 (5 bases each). V shed 8 bases and J shed 5 bases, with 9 bases lying between them. Looked up from germline, CDR1 is SQVTM and CDR2 is ANQGSEA. The CDR3 is 10 amino acids. CDR3 nucleotides: TGCAGCTCGGGGCAGGAGACCCAGTACTTC. It encodes CSSGQETQYF.

This clonotype was seen a single time. This sequence joins TRBV6-2 or TRBV6-3 and TRBJ1-1; D not resolved. The length of the CDR3 is 12 residues. Per germline, CDR1 MNHEY and CDR2 SVGEGT. V dropped 9 bases and J dropped 0 bases, with 8 bases sitting between them. This CDR3 is CASRFMNTEAFF. The CDR3 DNA reads as TGTGCCAGTAGGTTCATGAACACTGAAGCTTTCTTT.

The chain couples TRBV20-1 to TRBJ2-6; unclear D gene. Germline V gene sequence: CDR1 DFQATT, CDR2 SNEGSKA (reference sequence). This CDR3 contains 16 residues. Between the trimmed V and J ends, which lost 1 base and 0 bases, there was a span of 10 bases. The CDR3 reads CSARALRGSGANVLTF. CDR3 nucleotides: TGCAGTGCTAGAGCCCTCAGAGGCTCTGGGGCCAACGTCCTGACTTTC.

This rearrangement joins TRBV15 to TRBJ2-7; D gene unclear. Trimming took 1 base from V and 4 from J, leaving 2 bases between them. CDR1 LNHNV and CDR2 YYDKDF come from the germline V gene (reference sequence). The CDR3 consists of 11 residues. The CDR3 loop is CATSRGYEQYV. In DNA, the CDR3 is TGTGCCACCAGCAGAGGGTACGAGCAGTACGTC.

The V and J genes are TRBV20-1 and TRBJ2-3, with D possibly matching TRBD1 (6 bases). The length of the CDR3 is 13 residues. Germline CDR1 DFQATT, CDR2 SNEGSKA (reference sequence). The germline V and J ends were trimmed by 8 bases and 3 bases, with 15 bases remaining between them. The CDR3 reads CSTGFQETDTQYF. CDR3 DNA: TGCAGTACAGGGTTTCAGGAGACAGATACGCAGTATTTT.

The gene calls are TRBV12-3 or TRBV12-4 and TRBJ2-3; TRBD1 aligns across 8 bases. The V segment lost 5 bases and the J segment 4 bases; nucleotides outside the gene matches: 11. The CDR3 totals 16 residues. CDR3 bases: TGTGCCAGCAGTCTTACCTACAGGGGGACCGCAGATACGCAGTATTTT. Amino acid sequence: CASSLTYRGTADTQYF.

This clonotype showed up just a few times. The V call is TRBV29-1, the J call TRBJ2-7; TRBD2 might be the D (5 bases). There are 11 residues in the CDR3. The germline gives CDR1 SQVTM, CDR2 ANQGSEA. The V gene lost 4 bases and the J gene lost 5 bases, with 9 bases spanning the gap. CDR3 in DNA: TGCAGCGTTGGTGACGGGAACGAGCAGTACGTC. It yields the protein CSVGDGNEQYV.

The genes are TRBV4-3 and TRBJ2-3; 9 bases fit TRBD2. CDR1 LGHNA and CDR2 YSLEER come from the germline V gene. The CDR3 is 16 residues long. With 0 bases clipped from V and 8 bases from J, the junction kept 9 bases outside the gene matches. CDR3 DNA sequence: TGCGCCAGCAGCCAAGATACGCGGGGGGGGTTCGGTACGCAGTATTTT. This sequence encodes CASSQDTRGGFGTQYF.

The chain combines TRBV20-1 with TRBJ1-1, with 7 bases matching TRBD1. CDR1 and CDR2 (germline): DFQATT, SNEGSKA (reference sequence). The CDR3 has 13 amino acids. The CDR3 region is CRIGGYSSTEAFF. CDR3 DNA sequence: TGCAGAATAGGGGGCTACAGCTCAACTGAAGCTTTCTTT.

This chain joins TRBV20-1 and TRBJ2-1; D is unresolved. The V gene lost 5 bases and the J gene lost 2 bases, with 10 bases spanning the gap. The CDR3 has 13 residues. Germline assignment: CDR1 DFQATT and CDR2 SNEGSKA (reference sequence). CDR3 in amino acids: CSAVPGPYNEQFF. CDR3 nucleotide sequence: TGCAGTGCTGTGCCCGGGCCCTACAATGAGCAGTTCTTC.

The chain links TRBV11-2 to TRBJ2-1; D might be TRBD2 (7 bases). The V and J ends lost 4 bases and 8 bases respectively, with 21 bases between them. CDR3 length: 16 residues. Looked up from germline, CDR1 is SGHAT and CDR2 is FQNNGV. CDR3 amino acids: CASSWRGGRTFDEQFF. CDR3 in DNA: TGTGCCAGCAGCTGGAGGGGGGGACGGACCTTCGATGAGCAGTTCTTC.

Only one count was recorded for this clonotype. The rearrangement links TRBV5-4 to TRBJ2-2; D unclear. Germline V lookup: CDR1 SGHNT, CDR2 YYREEE (reference sequence). The CDR3 is 15 amino acids. V was cut by 2 bases and J by 7 bases, with 15 bases left in between. As DNA, the CDR3 is TGTGCCAGCAGCTTACGGACCGTCCGGAACGGGGAGCTGTTTTTT. Translating it yields CASSLRTVRNGELFF.

In its sample, this clonotype was seen once. The chain links TRBV20-1 to TRBJ2-1; TRBD2 matches 12 bases. From germline, CDR1 is DFQATT and CDR2 SNEGSKA (reference sequence). The V and J ends lost 5 bases and 3 bases, in that order; junction bases with no gene match: 2. This CDR3 has 14 amino acids. CDR3 in amino acids: CSAQTSGGYNEQFF. Written as DNA, the CDR3 is TGCAGTGCTCAGACTAGCGGGGGCTACAATGAGCAGTTCTTC.

The rearrangement uses TRBV29-1 and TRBJ1-1; weak D call: TRBD1 (5 bases). This CDR3 comprises 15 residues. Trimming shortened V by 7 bases and J by 3 bases, and 21 bases separated the two germline ends. Germline V gene lookup returns CDR1 SQVTM and CDR2 ANQGSEA. This CDR3 reads CSAKLSGDYDTEAFF. CDR3 sequence (DNA): TGCAGCGCTAAATTATCGGGGGACTATGACACTGAAGCTTTCTTT.

This chain connects TRBV27 to TRBJ2-1; the D call may be TRBD1 or TRBD2 (6 bases each). V shed 3 bases and J shed 14 bases, with 17 bases lying between them. The CDR3 totals 13 residues. Germline V gene data show CDR1 as MNHEY and CDR2 as SMNVEV (reference sequence). The CDR3 is CASSLAGEPGEFF. As DNA, the CDR3 is TGTGCCAGCAGTTTGGCAGGGGAGCCGGGAGAGTTCTTC.

This chain joins TRBV5-1 and TRBJ2-3, with a tentative D call TRBD2 (5 bases). Germline V lookup: CDR1 SGHRS, CDR2 YFSETQ. This CDR3 spans 17 amino acids. Deletions cut 0 bases from V and 2 bases from J, with 16 bases between. CDR3 in DNA: TGCGCCAGCAGCTTGGGTTCCGGGATTAGAGACACAGATACGCAGTATTTT. Translating it yields CASSLGSGIRDTDTQYF.

CDR3 bases: TGTGCCAGCAGCGACCCGACGGATGAAGCTTTCTTT. This codes for CASSDPTDEAFF. The rearrangement joins TRBV3-1 to TRBJ1-1; D gene unclear. The CDR3 is 12 amino acids. With 5 bases removed from V and 7 bases from J, the gap between germline ends came to 11 bases. Germline V gene sequence: CDR1 LGHDT, CDR2 YNNKEL (reference sequence).

This chain joins TRBV6-1 and TRBJ2-1, with a weak D call TRBD2 (7 bases). CDR1 MNHNS and CDR2 SASEGT come from the germline V gene. Trimming removed 6 bases from V and 10 bases from J, with 16 bases in between. CDR3 length: 13 amino acids. The CDR3 sequence is CASRTAGAWEQFF. The CDR3 bases are TGTGCCAGCAGGACGGCGGGGGCCTGGGAGCAGTTCTTC.

The chain's CDR3 is CSVGRNSYEQYF. CDR3 DNA: TGCAGCGTGGGACGGAACTCCTACGAGCAGTACTTC. The chain uses TRBV29-1 and TRBJ2-7; possibly TRBD1 or TRBD2 for D (5 bases each). V gave up 6 bases and J gave up 0 bases, with 9 bases separating them. Germline loops: CDR1 SQVTM, CDR2 ANQGSEA. This CDR3 is built from 12 residues.

The chain employs TRBV20-1 and TRBJ1-5; the match to TRBD1 covers 10 bases. Germline-derived CDR1 and CDR2 are DFQATT and SNEGSKA (reference sequence). The length of the CDR3 is 18 residues. Losses at the gene ends were 1 base for V and 0 bases for J; bases not matched to a gene: 9. In DNA, the CDR3 is TGCAGTGCTAGAGGTCCCGGGACAGGGGTTTATAGCAATCAGCCCCAGCATTTT. It encodes CSARGPGTGVYSNQPQHF.

This chain links TRBV12-3 or TRBV12-4 with TRBJ2-3; D might be TRBD2 (7 bases). V lost 5 bases to trimming and J lost 2 bases, with 14 bases between them. The CDR3 loop spans 15 amino acids. CDR3 in DNA: TGTGCCAGCAGTATACGACGGGGGGCCACAGATACGCAGTATTTT. Translation: CASSIRRGATDTQYF.

This sequence joins TRBV7-2 and TRBJ2-6, with no clear D. The V gene's germline CDR1 is SGHTA and CDR2 FQGNSA. This CDR3 has 12 residues. V was clipped by 10 bases and J by 6 bases, with 10 bases between them. CDR3 loop: CAIAFVANVLTF. The CDR3 DNA sequence: TGTGCCATCGCTTTCGTGGCCAACGTCCTGACTTTC.

CDR3 sequence: CASSVAEIASYNEQFF. Here the CDR3 DNA reads TGTGCCAGCAGCGTAGCTGAGATAGCCTCCTACAATGAGCAGTTCTTC. The chain is built from TRBV9 and TRBJ2-1, with unresolved D. Germline CDR1 and CDR2: SGDLS and YYNGEE. Deletions cut 0 bases from V and 0 bases from J, with 10 bases between. The CDR3 has 16 residues. Full variable domain (missing parts from reference TRBV9 and TRBJ2-1): DSGVTQTPKHLITATGQRVTLRCSPRSGDLSVYWYQQSLDQGLQFLIQYYNGEERAKGNILERFSAQQFPDLHSELNLSSLELGDSALYFCASSVAEIASYNEQFFGPGTRLTVL.

DNA of the CDR3: TGTGCCAGCAGCGTCCTAGGGGTGACGAATGAAAAACTGTTTTTT. Translated, it gives CASSVLGVTNEKLFF. The rearrangement links TRBV9 to TRBJ1-4, with a possible D match to TRBD1 (5 bases). Per the germline V gene, CDR1 is SGDLS and CDR2 is YYNGEE. This CDR3 is built from 15 residues. With 2 bases removed from V and 5 bases from J, the gap between germline ends came to 13 bases.

This clonotype was seen a handful of times. The rearrangement links TRBV6-5 to TRBJ1-1; 7 positions agree with TRBD1. After removal of 0 bases from V and 4 bases from J, the junction contained 2 bases not matched to a gene. This CDR3 comprises 14 residues. Germline-derived CDR1 and CDR2 are MNHEY and SVGAGI. Here the CDR3 DNA reads TGTGCCAGCAGTTACTCTGCAGGGGGCACTGAAGCTTTCTTT. This encodes CASSYSAGGTEAFF.

The V call is TRBV21-1, the J call TRBJ2-1. TRBV21-1 is designated a pseudogene. CDR3 length: 16 residues. The CDR3 sequence: CASSKDHGLSYNEQFF. In DNA, the CDR3 is TGTGCCAGCAGCAAAGATCACGGCCTATCCTACAATGAGCAGTTCTTC.

Note on this clonotype: A junction boundary mismatches the germline segment, possibly from a read error. The rearrangement joins TRBV29-1 to TRBJ2-1; D is possibly TRBD1 or TRBD2 (6 bases each). The CDR3 runs 8 residues. Germline loops: CDR1 SQVTM, CDR2 ANQGSEA. The CDR3 spells CSVAEGGF. The CDR3 DNA reads TGCAGCGTTGCAGAGGGGGGCTTC.